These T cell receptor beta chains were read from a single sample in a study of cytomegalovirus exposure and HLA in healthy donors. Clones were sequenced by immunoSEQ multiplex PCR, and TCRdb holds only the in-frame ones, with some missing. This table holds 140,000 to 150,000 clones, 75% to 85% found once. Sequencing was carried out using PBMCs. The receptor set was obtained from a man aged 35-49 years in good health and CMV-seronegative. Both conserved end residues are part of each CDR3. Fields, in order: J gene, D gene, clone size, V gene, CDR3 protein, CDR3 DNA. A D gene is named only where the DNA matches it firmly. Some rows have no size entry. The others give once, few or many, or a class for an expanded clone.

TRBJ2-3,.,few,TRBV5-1,CASSLAVFGDSDTQYF,TGCGCCAGCAGCTTGGCTGTCTTTGGTGACTCGGATACGCAGTATTTT
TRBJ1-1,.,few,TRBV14,CASSQRTGMNTEAFF,TGTGCCAGCAGCCAGAGAACAGGCATGAACACTGAAGCTTTCTTT
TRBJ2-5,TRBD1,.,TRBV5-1,CASSLVQGVGGETQYF,TGCGCCAGCAGCTTGGTACAGGGGGTCGGGGGAGAGACCCAGTACTTC
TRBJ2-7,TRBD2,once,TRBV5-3,CARSFLDTLSGTSGHHGIYEQYF,TGTGCCAGAAGCTTTCTAGACACCCTATCCGGGACTAGCGGACACCACGGCATCTACGAGCAGTACTTC
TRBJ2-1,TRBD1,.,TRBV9,CASSLGQGPYNEQFF,TGTGCCAGCAGCCTTGGACAGGGGCCCTACAATGAGCAGTTCTTC
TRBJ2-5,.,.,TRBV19,CASSIVREGVQETQYF,TGTGCCAGTAGTATTGTCAGGGAAGGAGTACAAGAGACCCAGTACTTC
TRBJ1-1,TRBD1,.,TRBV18,CASSPYGQGNTEAFF,TGTGCCAGCTCACCATATGGACAGGGGAACACTGAAGCTTTCTTT
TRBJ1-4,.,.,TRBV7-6,CASSSIQGEKLFF,TGTGCCAGCAGCTCGATTCAGGGGGAAAAACTGTTTTTT
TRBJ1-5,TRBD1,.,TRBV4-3,CASSQDLRQGNSNQPQHF,TGCGCCAGCAGCCAAGATCTCAGACAGGGAAATAGCAATCAGCCCCAGCATTTT
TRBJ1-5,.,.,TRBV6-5,CASSIVQGNQPQHF,TGTGCCAGCTCGATCGTCCAGGGGAATCAGCCCCAGCATTTT
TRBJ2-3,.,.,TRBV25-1,CASSESTGGRRYF,TGTGCCAGCAGTGAATCAACGGGGGGCCGAAGGTATTTT
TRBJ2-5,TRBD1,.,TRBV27,CASSLQGFGGTQYF,TGTGCCAGCAGTCTACAGGGGTTCGGCGGGACCCAGTACTTC
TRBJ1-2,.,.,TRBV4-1,CASSQDPAGTSYGYTF,TGCGCCAGCAGCCAAGATCCGGCAGGGACAAGCTATGGCTACACCTTC
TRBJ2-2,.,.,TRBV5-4,CASSLAVVNAGELFF,TGTGCCAGCAGCTTGGCCGTTGTAAATGCCGGGGAGCTGTTTTTT
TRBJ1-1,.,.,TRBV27,CASSLLTGNTEAFF,TGTGCCAGCAGTCTCCTGACAGGGAACACTGAAGCTTTCTTT
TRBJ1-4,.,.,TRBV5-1,CASRGGASNEKLFF,TGCGCCAGCAGAGGGGGGGCAAGTAATGAAAAACTGTTTTTT
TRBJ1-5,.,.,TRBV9,CASSVGGPNQPQHF,TGTGCCAGCAGCGTAGGGGGGCCCAATCAGCCCCAGCATTTT
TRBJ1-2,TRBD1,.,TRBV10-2,CASRSGTEYMANTF,TGCGCCAGCAGATCCGGGACAGAATATATGGCTAACACCTTC
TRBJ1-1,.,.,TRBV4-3,CASSQDNGQHTEAFF,TGCGCCAGCAGCCAAGATAACGGACAGCACACTGAAGCTTTCTTT
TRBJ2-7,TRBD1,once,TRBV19,CASSYRDSSYEQYF,TGTGCCAGTAGTTATCGGGACAGTTCCTACGAGCAGTACTTC
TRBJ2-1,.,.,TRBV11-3,CASSAAGDEQFF,TGTGCCAGCAGCGCTGCGGGCGATGAGCAGTTCTTC
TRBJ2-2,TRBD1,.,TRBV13,CASSLETTGAQYTGELFF,TGTGCCAGCAGCTTAGAGACTACAGGGGCGCAGTACACCGGGGAGCTGTTTTTT
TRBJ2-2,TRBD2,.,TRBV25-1,CASGGGVGELFF,TGTGCCAGCGGCGGGGGGGTCGGGGAGCTGTTTTTT
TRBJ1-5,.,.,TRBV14,CASSSLGANQPQHF,TGTGCCAGCAGCTCCCTGGGGGCCAATCAGCCCCAGCATTTT
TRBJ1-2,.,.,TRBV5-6,CASSLVGRDYYGYTF,TGTGCCAGCAGCTTGGTGGGCAGGGATTACTATGGCTACACCTTC
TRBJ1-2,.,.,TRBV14,CASSQETRPGRGYTF,TGTGCCAGCAGCCAAGAAACCCGTCCAGGGAGGGGCTACACCTTC
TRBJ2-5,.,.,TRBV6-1,CASSSRTAGETQYF,TGTGCCAGCAGCTCCCGGACAGCCGGAGAGACCCAGTACTTC
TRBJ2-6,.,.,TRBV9,CASSALGGGSGANVLTF,TGTGCCAGCAGCGCCCTAGGGGGGGGCTCTGGGGCCAACGTCCTGACTTTC
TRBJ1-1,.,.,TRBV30,CAWSGVETGFGTEAFF,TGTGCCTGGAGTGGGGTAGAAACAGGGTTTGGCACTGAAGCTTTCTTT
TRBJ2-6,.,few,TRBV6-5,CASSYSVAAGANVLTF,TGTGCCAGCAGTTACTCAGTCGCGGCTGGGGCCAACGTCCTGACTTTC
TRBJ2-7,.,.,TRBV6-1,CASSASGTNYEQYF,TGTGCCAGCAGTGCTTCCGGGACAAACTACGAGCAGTACTTC
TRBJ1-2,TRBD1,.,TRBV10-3,CAISESPTGGHYGYTF,TGTGCCATCAGTGAGTCTCCCACAGGGGGCCATTATGGCTACACCTTC
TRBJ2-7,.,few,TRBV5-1,CASSDGVQKYF,TGCGCCAGCAGCGACGGGGTCCAGAAGTACTTC
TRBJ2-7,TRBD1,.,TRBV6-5,CASRTGGVYEQYF,TGTGCCAGCAGGACAGGGGGCGTCTACGAGCAGTACTTC
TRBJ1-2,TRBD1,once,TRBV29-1,CSVDRTGGAYGYTF,TGCAGCGTTGACCGGACAGGGGGCGCCTATGGCTACACCTTC
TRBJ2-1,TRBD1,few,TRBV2,CAGRDRGHNEQFF,TGTGCCGGCCGGGACAGGGGGCACAATGAGCAGTTCTTC
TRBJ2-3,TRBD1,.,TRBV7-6,CASSEGQGVTDTQYF,TGTGCCAGCAGCGAAGGACAGGGGGTGACAGATACGCAGTATTTT
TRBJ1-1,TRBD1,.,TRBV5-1,CASSLTQGIGNTEAFF,TGCGCCAGCAGCTTGACACAGGGGATAGGGAACACTGAAGCTTTCTTT
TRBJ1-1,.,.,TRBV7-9,CASSRGGNTEAFF,TGTGCCAGCAGCCGAGGGGGGAACACTGAAGCTTTCTTT
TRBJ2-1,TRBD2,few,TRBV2,CASEGTSGYNEQFF,TGTGCCAGCGAGGGGACTAGCGGATACAATGAGCAGTTCTTC
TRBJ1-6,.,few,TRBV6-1,CASTRRDTNSPLHF,TGTGCCAGTACCCGGCGGGATACTAATTCACCCCTCCACTTT
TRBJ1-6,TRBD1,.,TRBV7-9,CASSLATGTGYSPLHF,TGTGCCAGCAGCTTAGCGACAGGGACAGGCTATTCACCCCTCCACTTT
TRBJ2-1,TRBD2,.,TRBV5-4,CASSVPAGVSYNEQFF,TGTGCCAGCAGCGTTCCAGCGGGGGTCTCCTACAATGAGCAGTTCTTC
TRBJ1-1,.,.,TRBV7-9,CASSSPRGMNTEAFF,TGTGCCAGCAGTTCCCCGAGGGGGATGAACACTGAAGCTTTCTTT
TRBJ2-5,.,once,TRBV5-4,CASSLVGTRSQETQYF,TGTGCCAGCAGCTTGGTGGGGACAAGGTCCCAAGAGACCCAGTACTTC
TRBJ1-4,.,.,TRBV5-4,CASSQGQGYEKLFF,TGTGCCAGCAGCCAAGGGCAGGGCTATGAAAAACTGTTTTTT
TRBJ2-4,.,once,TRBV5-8,CASSFSVAPGCNIQYF,TGTGCCAGCAGCTTTTCCGTCGCACCCGGGTGCAACATTCAGTACTTC
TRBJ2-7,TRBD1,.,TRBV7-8,CASSLWGQIGFYEQYF,TGTGCCAGCAGCTTATGGGGACAGATCGGTTTCTACGAGCAGTACTTC
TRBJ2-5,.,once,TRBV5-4,CASSSRDTGLETQYF,TGTGCCAGCAGCTCCAGGGACACCGGGCTGGAGACCCAGTACTTC
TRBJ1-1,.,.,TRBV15,CATSREEKGAKAFF,TGTGCCACCAGCAGAGAGGAGAAAGGGGCGAAAGCTTTCTTT
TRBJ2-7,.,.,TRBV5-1,CASSLTRTYEQYF,TGCGCCAGCAGCTTGACAAGAACATACGAGCAGTACTTC
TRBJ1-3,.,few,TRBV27,CASSLQGFGNTIYF,TGTGCCAGCAGCTTACAGGGCTTCGGAAACACCATATATTTT
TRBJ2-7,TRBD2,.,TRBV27,CASSLSRLAGVSSYEQYF,TGTGCCAGCAGTTTATCTCGGCTAGCGGGGGTATCTTCCTACGAGCAGTACTTC
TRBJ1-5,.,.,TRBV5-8,CASSPGYSNQPQHF,TGTGCCAGCAGCCCAGGTTATAGCAATCAGCCCCAGCATTTT
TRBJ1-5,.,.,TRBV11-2,CASSLAQGNQPQHF,TGTGCCAGCAGCTTAGCACAGGGCAATCAGCCCCAGCATTTT
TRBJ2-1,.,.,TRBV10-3,CAISQGNEQFF,TGTGCCATCAGCCAGGGAAATGAGCAGTTCTTC
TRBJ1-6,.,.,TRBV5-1,CASTPEGAGALHF,TGCGCCAGCACCCCTGAGGGCGCCGGGGCCCTCCACTTT
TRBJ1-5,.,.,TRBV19,CASSIGRDKPQHF,TGTGCCAGTAGTATAGGCAGGGATAAGCCCCAGCATTTT
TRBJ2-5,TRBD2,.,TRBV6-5,CASSYRPAGIRETQYF,TGTGCCAGCAGTTACCGGCCAGCGGGAATAAGGGAGACCCAGTACTTC
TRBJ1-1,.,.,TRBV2,CASTTRRNTEAFF,TGTGCCAGCACCACCCGGAGGAACACTGAAGCTTTCTTT